Following are 10 T cell receptor beta chains from one sample sequenced in a study of cytomegalovirus exposure and HLA in healthy donors. Primers: 60 Vbeta forward and 13 Jbeta reverse. Data came from immunoSEQ multiplex PCR; TCRdb stores just in-frame clones and leaves some out. The table shows 200,000 to 250,000 clones, with roughly 88% occurring only once. Sequencing was performed on PBMCs. These receptors all come from a boy aged 2-15 years in good health and CMV-seronegative.

The V and J genes are TRBV5-8 and TRBJ1-3; possible D gene TRBD1, 5 bases. The ends were cut back, 1 base at V and 3 bases at J, with 17 bases in the middle. Per germline, CDR1 SGHTS and CDR2 YDEGEE. The CDR3 contains 17 residues. Here the CDR3 DNA reads TGTGCCAGCAGCTTGTATCAGGGCCGTTTGAGTGGAAACACCATATATTTT. It translates to CASSLYQGRLSGNTIYF.

This chain joins TRBV12-5 and TRBJ1-5; maybe TRBD1 (6 bases). V gave up 0 bases and J gave up 1 base, with 10 bases separating them. The CDR3 sequence is 16 residues long. Germline loops: CDR1 LGHNT, CDR2 FRNRAP. CDR3 bases: TGTGCTAGTGGTTTGGTTTTAGGACAGAGCAATCAGCCCCAGCATTTT. Its protein product is CASGLVLGQSNQPQHF. The full variable domain, in which reference TRBV12-5 and TRBJ1-5 provide the parts outside the CDR3, is DARVTQTPRHKVTEMGQEVTMRCQPILGHNTVFWYRQTMMQGLELLAYFRNRAPLDDSGMPKDRFSAEMPDATLATLKIQPSEPRDSAVYFCASGLVLGQSNQPQHFGDGTRLSIL.

The rearrangement uses TRBV25-1 and TRBJ2-3; 7 nucleotides match TRBD2. This CDR3 has 14 residues. With V trimmed by 8 bases and J by 6 bases, 11 bases remained unmatched. In germline, CDR1 is MGHDK, CDR2 SYGVNS. The CDR3 DNA is TGTGCCAGCGTTCGACCGGGGGGACCCGATACGCAGTATTTT. This sequence encodes CASVRPGGPDTQYF.

J is TRBJ2-7 and V is TRBV6-1; 10 bases match TRBD2. The CDR3 runs to 17 residues. Trimming removed 4 bases from V and 0 bases from J; junction bases left unmatched: 9. Per germline, CDR1 MNHNS and CDR2 SASEGT. The CDR3 region has the DNA TGTGCCAGCAGTGCGCCTAGCGGGGGCCATTTCTCCTACGAGCAGTACTTC. Translating it yields CASSAPSGGHFSYEQYF.

The J gene is TRBJ2-5, the V gene TRBV19; TRBD1 aligns across 7 bases. Germline CDR1 and CDR2: LNHDA and SQIVND (reference sequence). CDR3 length: 15 residues. With 4 bases clipped from V and 1 base from J, the junction kept 6 bases outside the gene matches. The CDR3 DNA follows: TGTGCCAGTAGTAGAGGACAGGCGATCCAAGAGACCCAGTACTTC. Translating it yields CASSRGQAIQETQYF.

The chain joins TRBV4-2 to TRBJ2-4, with 10 bases lining up with TRBD2. The CDR3 consists of 20 residues. Per the germline V gene, CDR1 is LGHNA and CDR2 is YNFKEQ. After removal of 0 bases from V and 0 bases from J, the junction contained 11 bases not matched to a gene. The CDR3 DNA follows: TGTGCCAGCAGCCAAGATCGGGAGCGGGGGGGGAATTTAGCCAAAAACATTCAGTACTTC. Translated, it gives CASSQDRERGGNLAKNIQYF.

The chain carries TRBV7-2 and TRBJ2-3; 14 bases map to TRBD2. CDR1 SGHTA and CDR2 FQGNSA come from the germline V gene. The CDR3 has 18 amino acids. V shed 4 bases, J shed 2 bases, and the junction held 8 bases outside the gene matches. CDR3 bases: TGTGCCAGCAGCTCCTGGACTAGCGGGGGGCTCTTCACAGATACGCAGTATTTT. Translated: CASSSWTSGGLFTDTQYF.

This rearrangement joins TRBV6-5 to TRBJ2-3, with 11 bases fitting TRBD2. The trim removed 2 bases at V and 9 bases at J, leaving 4 bases unmatched. This CDR3 has 14 amino acids. Germline V gives CDR1 MNHEY, CDR2 SVGAGI. The CDR3 DNA reads as TGTGCCAGCAGTTACCCTCCTAGCGGGGGGACGCAGTATTTT. Translated, it gives CASSYPPSGGTQYF.

V and J are TRBV30 and TRBJ2-1, with 15 nucleotides matching TRBD2. The trim removed 4 bases at V and 0 bases at J, leaving 10 bases unmatched. Germline loops: CDR1 GTSNPN, CDR2 SVGIG (reference sequence). CDR3 size: 19 residues. CDR3 protein: CAWTKTRTSGGGSYNEQFF. In nucleotides, the CDR3 is TGTGCCTGGACTAAAACCCGGACTAGCGGGGGGGGCTCCTACAATGAGCAGTTCTTC.

The chain links TRBV15 to TRBJ1-1; D might be TRBD1 (6 bases). This CDR3 is 16 amino acids long. Germline CDR1 LNHNV, CDR2 YYDKDF (reference sequence). V shed 6 bases and J shed 0 bases, with 17 bases lying between them. CDR3 amino acids: CATRTRDNSMNTEAFF. DNA for the CDR3: TGTGCCACCAGAACCCGGGACAACTCCATGAACACTGAAGCTTTCTTT.